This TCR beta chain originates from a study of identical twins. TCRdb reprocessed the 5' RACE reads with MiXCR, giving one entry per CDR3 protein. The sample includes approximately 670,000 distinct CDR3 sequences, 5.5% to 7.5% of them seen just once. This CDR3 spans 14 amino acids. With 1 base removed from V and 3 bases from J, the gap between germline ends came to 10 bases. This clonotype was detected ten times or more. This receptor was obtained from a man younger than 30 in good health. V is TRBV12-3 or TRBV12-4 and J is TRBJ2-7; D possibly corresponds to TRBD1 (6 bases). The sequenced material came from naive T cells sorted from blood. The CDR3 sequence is CASSLGTARYEQYF. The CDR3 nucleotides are TGTGCCAGCAGTTTAGGGACAGCCCGCTACGAGCAGTACTTC.